This T cell receptor (beta chain) stems from a study of response to subunit inactivated influenza vaccine. Whole-study findings and limits: Authors suggested that a seasonal influenza vaccination recruits few new T cells each time.

TCRdb re-derived calls from the RT-PCR reads in MiXCR, one entry per CDR3 protein. The sample yields approximately 290,000 distinct CDR3 sequences, roughly 20% seen once. This clonotype was recorded many times. Its target is not known. CDR3 length: 17 amino acids. Trimming stripped 4 bases from V and 0 bases from J, with 16 bases between. Germline V gene lookup returns CDR1 SGHTA and CDR2 FQGNSA. This chain uses TRBV7-2 with TRBJ2-4, with D possibly TRBD1 on 5 matching bases. The receptor's source is a man aged 50 to 69 who received an inactivated influenza vaccine. Specimen: PBMCs from blood, collected 21 months after vaccination. The CDR3 nucleotides read TGTGCCAGCAGCTCCCCCAAGGGGATCCTAGCCAAAAACATTCAGTACTTC. It specifies CASSSPKGILAKNIQYF.